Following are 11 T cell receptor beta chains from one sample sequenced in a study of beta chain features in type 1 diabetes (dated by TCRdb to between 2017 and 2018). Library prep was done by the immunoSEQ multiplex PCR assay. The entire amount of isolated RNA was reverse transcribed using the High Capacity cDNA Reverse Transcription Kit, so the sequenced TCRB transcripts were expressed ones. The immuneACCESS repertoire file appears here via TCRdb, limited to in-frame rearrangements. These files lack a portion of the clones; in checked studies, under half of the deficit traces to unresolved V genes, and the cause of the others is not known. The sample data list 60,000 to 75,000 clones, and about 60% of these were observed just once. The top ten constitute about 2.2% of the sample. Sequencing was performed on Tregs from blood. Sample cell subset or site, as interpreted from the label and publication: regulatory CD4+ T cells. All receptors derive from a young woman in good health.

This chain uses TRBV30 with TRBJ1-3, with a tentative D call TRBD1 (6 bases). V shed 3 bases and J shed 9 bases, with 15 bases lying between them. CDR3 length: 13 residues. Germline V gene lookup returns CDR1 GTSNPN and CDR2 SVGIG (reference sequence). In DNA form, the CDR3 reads TGTGCCTGGAGGGGCACAGGGAGGGCCACCATATATTTT. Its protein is CAWRGTGRATIYF.

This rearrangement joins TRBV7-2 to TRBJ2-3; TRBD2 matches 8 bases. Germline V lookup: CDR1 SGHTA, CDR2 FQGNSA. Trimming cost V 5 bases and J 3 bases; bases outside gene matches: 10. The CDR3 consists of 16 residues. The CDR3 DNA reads TGTGCCAGCAGCCTCATGGGGGCGGGAGGTACAGATACGCAGTATTTT. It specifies CASSLMGAGGTDTQYF.

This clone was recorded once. The CDR3: CASDRGGRWGAFF. The CDR3 DNA is TGTGCCAGCGATAGGGGGGGAAGGTGGGGAGCTTTCTTT. The genes are TRBV2 and TRBJ1-1, with TRBD1 as a possible D gene (6 bases). The CDR3 sequence is 13 residues long. Trimming removed 8 bases from V and 10 bases from J, with 20 bases in between. Germline loops: CDR1 SNHLY, CDR2 FYNNEI.

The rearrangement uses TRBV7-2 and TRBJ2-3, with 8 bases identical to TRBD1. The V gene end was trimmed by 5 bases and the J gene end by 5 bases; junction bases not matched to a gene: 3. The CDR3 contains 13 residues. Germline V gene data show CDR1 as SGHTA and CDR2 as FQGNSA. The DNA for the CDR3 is TGTGCCAGCAGCACACAGGGGGTAGATACGCAGTATTTT. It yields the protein CASSTQGVDTQYF.

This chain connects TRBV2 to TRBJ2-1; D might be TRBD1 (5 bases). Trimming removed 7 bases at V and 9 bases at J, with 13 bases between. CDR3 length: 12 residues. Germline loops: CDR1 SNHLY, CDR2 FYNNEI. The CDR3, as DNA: TGTGCCAGCACCGTAGGGGCGGTTGAGCAGTTCTTC. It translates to CASTVGAVEQFF.

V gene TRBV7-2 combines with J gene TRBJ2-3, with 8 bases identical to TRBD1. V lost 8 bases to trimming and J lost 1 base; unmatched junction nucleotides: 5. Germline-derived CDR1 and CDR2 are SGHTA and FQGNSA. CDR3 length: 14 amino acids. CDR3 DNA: TGTGCCAGCGGACTGGACAGGGGCACAGATACGCAGTATTTT. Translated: CASGLDRGTDTQYF. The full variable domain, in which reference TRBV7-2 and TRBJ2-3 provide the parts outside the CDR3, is GAGVSQSPSNKVTEKGKDVELRCDPISGHTALYWYRQSLGQGLEFLIYFQGNSAPDKSGLPSDRFSAERTGGSVSTLTIQRTQQEDSAVYLCASGLDRGTDTQYFGPGTRLTVL.

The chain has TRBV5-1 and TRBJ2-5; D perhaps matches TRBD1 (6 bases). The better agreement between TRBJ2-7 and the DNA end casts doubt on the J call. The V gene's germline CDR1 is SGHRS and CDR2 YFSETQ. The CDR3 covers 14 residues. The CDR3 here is CASSLEPQGNEQYF. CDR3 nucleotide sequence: TGCGCCAGCAGCTTGGAACCACAGGGCAACGAGCAGTACTTC.

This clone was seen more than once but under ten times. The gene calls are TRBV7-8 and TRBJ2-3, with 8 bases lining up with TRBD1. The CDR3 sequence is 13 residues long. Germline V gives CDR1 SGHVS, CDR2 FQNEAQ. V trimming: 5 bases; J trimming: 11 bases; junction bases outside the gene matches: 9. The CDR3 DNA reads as TGTGCCAGCAGCGTCCTACAGGGGGAGTTGCAGTATTTT. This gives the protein CASSVLQGELQYF. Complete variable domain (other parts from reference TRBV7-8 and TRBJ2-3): GAGVSQSPRYKVAKRGQDVALRCDPISGHVSLFWYQQALGQGPEFLTYFQNEAQLDKSGLPSDRFFAERPEGSVSTLKIQRTQQEDSAVYLCASSVLQGELQYFGPGTRLTVL.

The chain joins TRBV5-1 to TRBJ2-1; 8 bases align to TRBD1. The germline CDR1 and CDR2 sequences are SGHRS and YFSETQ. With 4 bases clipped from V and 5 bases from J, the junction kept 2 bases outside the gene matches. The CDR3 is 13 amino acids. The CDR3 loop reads CASSTDRDNEQFF. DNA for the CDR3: TGCGCCAGCAGCACGGACAGGGACAATGAGCAGTTCTTC.

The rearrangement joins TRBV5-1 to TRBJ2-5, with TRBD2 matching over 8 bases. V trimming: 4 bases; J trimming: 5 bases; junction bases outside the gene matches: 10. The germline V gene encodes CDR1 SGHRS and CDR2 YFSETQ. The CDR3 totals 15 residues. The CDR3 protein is CASSIAAGVDETQYF. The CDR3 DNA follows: TGCGCCAGCAGCATCGCAGCGGGAGTCGATGAGACCCAGTACTTC. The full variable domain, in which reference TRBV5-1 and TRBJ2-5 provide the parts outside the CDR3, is KAGVTQTPRYLIKTRGQQVTLSCSPISGHRSVSWYQQTPGQGLQFLFEYFSETQRNKGNFPGRFSGRQFSNSRSEMNVSTLELGDSALYLCASSIAAGVDETQYFGPGTRLLVL.

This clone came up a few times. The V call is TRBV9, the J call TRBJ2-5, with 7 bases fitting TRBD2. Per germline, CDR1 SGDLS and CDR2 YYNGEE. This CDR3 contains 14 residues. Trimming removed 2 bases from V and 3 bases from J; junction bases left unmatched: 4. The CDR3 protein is CASSVGLGKETQYF. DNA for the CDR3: TGTGCCAGCAGCGTTGGACTAGGGAAAGAGACCCAGTACTTC.